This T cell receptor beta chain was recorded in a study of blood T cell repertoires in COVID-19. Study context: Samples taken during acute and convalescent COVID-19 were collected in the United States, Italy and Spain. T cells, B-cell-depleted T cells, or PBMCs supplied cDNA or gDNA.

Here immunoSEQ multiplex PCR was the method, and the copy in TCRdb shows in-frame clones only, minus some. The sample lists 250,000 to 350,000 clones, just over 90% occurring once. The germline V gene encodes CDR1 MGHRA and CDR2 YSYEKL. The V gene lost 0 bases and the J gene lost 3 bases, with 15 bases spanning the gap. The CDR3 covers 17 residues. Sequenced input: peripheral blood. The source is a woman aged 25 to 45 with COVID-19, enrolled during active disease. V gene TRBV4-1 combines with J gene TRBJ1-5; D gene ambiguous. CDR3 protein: CASSQDRNGAANQPQHF. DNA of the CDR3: TGCGCCAGCAGCCAAGATAGGAATGGCGCGGCCAATCAGCCCCAGCATTTT.